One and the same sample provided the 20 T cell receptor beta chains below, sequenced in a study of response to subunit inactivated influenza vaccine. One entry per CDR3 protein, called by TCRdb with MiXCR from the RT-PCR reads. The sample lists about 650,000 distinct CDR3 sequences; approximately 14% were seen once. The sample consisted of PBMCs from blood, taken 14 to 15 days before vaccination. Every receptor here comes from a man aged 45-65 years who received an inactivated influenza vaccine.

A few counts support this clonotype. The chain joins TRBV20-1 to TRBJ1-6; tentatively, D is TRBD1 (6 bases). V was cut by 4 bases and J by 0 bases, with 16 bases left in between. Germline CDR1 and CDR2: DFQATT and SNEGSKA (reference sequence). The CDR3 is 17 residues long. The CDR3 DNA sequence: TGCAGTGCTAACCTCCAGGGGCGGAGCTCCTATAATTCACCCCTCCACTTT. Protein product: CSANLQGRSSYNSPLHF.

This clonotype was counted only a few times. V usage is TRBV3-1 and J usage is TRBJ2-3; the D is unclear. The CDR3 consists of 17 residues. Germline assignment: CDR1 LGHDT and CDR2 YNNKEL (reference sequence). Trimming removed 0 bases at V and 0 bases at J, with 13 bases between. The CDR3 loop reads CASSQEVLRISTDTQYF. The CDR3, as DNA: TGTGCCAGCAGCCAAGAAGTGTTGCGGATTAGCACAGATACGCAGTATTTT.

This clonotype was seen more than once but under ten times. CDR3 protein: CAWTFTGTNTGELFF. CDR3 nucleotides: TGTGCCTGGACCTTCACGGGGACTAACACCGGGGAGCTGTTTTTT. The chain joins TRBV30 to TRBJ2-2, with D perhaps matching TRBD2 (6 bases). From germline, CDR1 is GTSNPN and CDR2 SVGIG (reference sequence). Between the trimmed V and J ends, which lost 4 bases and 2 bases, there was a span of 14 bases. The CDR3 runs 15 residues.

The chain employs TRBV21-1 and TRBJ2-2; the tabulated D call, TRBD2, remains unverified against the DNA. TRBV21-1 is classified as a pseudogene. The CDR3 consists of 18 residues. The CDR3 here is CASSLRAGGPDDTGELFF. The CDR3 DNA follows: TGTGCCAGCAGCCTAAGAGCGGGAGGGCCAGACGACACCGGGGAGCTGTTTTTT.

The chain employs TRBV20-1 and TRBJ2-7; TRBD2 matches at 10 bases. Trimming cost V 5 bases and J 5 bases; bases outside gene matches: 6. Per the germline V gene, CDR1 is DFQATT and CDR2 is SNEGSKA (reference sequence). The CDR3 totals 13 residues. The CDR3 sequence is CSAVLAGVNEQYF. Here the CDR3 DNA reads TGCAGTGCTGTTCTAGCGGGAGTCAACGAGCAGTACTTC.

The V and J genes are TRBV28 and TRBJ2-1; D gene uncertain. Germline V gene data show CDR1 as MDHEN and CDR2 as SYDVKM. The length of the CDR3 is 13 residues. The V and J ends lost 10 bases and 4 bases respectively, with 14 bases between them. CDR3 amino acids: CAILDEGYNEQFF. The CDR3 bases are TGTGCCATCCTTGACGAAGGTTACAATGAGCAGTTCTTC.

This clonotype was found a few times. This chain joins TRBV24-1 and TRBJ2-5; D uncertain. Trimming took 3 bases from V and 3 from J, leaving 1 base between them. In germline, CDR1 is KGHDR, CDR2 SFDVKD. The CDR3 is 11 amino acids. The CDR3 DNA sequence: TGTGCCACCAGTGATAAAGAGACCCAGTACTTC. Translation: CATSDKETQYF.

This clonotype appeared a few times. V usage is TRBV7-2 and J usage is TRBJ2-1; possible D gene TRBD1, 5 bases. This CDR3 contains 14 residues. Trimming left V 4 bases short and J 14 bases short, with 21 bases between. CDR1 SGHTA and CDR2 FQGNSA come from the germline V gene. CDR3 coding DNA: TGTGCCAGCAGCTCCCAGGGTTCGGCGGCCTCGAAGTTCTTC. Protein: CASSSQGSAASKFF.

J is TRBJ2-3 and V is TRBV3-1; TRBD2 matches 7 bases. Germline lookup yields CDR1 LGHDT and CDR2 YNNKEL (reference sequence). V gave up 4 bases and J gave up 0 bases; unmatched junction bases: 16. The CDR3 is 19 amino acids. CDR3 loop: CASSRRAGFSLGSTDTQYF. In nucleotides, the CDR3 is TGTGCCAGCAGCCGTCGAGCGGGGTTTTCCCTTGGTAGCACAGATACGCAGTATTTT.

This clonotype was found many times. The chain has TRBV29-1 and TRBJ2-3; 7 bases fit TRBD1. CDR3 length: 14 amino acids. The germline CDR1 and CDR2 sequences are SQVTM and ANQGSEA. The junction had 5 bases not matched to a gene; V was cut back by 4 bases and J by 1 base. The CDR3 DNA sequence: TGCAGCGTTGGTGTCGGACAGGGCACAGATACGCAGTATTTT. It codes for CSVGVGQGTDTQYF.

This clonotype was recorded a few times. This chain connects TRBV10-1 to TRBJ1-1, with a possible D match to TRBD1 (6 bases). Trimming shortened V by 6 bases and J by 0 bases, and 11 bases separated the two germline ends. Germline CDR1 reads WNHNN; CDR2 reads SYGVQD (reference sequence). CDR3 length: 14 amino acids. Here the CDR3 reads CASSDGQLNTEAFF. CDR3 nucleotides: TGCGCCAGCAGCGACGGACAGTTGAACACTGAAGCTTTCTTT.

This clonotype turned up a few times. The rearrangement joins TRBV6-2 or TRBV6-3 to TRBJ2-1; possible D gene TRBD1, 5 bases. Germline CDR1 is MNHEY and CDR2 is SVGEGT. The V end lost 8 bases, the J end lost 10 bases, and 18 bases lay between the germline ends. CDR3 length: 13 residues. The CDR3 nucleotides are TGTGCCAGCGTCGGGTCCCTTAGGGGCGAGCAGTTCTTC. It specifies CASVGSLRGEQFF.

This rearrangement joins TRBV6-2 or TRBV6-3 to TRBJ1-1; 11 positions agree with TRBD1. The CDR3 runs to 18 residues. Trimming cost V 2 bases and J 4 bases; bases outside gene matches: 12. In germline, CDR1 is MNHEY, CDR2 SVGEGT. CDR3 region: CASSYLLGQGARSTEAFF. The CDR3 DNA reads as TGTGCCAGCAGTTACCTACTCGGACAGGGGGCGCGTAGCACTGAAGCTTTCTTT.

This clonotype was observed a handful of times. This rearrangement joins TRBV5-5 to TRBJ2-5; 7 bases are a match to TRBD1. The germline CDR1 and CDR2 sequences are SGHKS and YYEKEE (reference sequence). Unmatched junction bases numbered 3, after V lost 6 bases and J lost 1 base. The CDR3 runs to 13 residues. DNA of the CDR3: TGTGCCAGCAAGGGACAGCCCCAAGAGACCCAGTACTTC. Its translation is CASKGQPQETQYF. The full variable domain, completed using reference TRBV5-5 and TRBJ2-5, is DAGVTQSPTHLIKTRGQQVTLRCSPISGHKSVSWYQQVLGQGPQFIFQYYEKEERGRGNFPDRFSARQFPNYSSELNVNALLLGDSALYLCASKGQPQETQYFGPGTRLLVL.

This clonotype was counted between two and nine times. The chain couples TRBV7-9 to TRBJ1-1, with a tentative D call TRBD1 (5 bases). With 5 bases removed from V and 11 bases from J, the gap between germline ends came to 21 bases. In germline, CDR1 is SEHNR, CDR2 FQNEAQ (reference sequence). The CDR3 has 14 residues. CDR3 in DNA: TGTGCCAGCAGCCCCCACATGGGGGATGTTCGTGCTTTCTTT. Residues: CASSPHMGDVRAFF.

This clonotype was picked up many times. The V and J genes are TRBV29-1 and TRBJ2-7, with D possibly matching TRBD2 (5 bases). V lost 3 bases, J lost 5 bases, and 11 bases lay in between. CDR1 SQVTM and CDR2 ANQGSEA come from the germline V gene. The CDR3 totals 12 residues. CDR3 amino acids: CSVEGRSDEQYF. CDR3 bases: TGCAGCGTTGAGGGGAGATCAGACGAGCAGTACTTC.

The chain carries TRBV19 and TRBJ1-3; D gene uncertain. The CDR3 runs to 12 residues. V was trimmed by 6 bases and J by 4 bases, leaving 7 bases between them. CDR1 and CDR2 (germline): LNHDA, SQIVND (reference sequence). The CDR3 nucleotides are TGTGCCAGTAGATCCGGAGGAAACACCATATATTTT. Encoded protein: CASRSGGNTIYF.

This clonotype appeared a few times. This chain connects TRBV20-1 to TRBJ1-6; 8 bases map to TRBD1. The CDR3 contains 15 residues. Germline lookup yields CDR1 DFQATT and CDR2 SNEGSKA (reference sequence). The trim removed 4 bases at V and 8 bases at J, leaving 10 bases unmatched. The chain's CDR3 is CSAIAGGLWDSPLHF. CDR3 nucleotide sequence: TGCAGTGCTATCGCAGGGGGCTTGTGGGATTCACCCCTCCACTTT.

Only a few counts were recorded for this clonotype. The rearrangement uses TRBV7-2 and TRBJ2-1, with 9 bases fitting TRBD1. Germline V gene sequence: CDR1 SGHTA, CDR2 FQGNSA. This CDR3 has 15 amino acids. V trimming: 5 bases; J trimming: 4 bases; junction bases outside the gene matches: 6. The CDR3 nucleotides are TGTGCCAGCAGCGAAGGGACAGGGATTTACAATGAGCAGTTCTTC. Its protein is CASSEGTGIYNEQFF.

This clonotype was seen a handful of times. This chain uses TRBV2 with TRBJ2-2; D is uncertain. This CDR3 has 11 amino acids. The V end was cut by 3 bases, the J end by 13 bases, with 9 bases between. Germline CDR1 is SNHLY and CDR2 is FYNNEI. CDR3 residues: CASSDVMRLFF. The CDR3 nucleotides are TGTGCCAGCAGTGACGTCATGCGGCTGTTTTTT.